This T cell receptor (beta chain) was sequenced during a study of shared T cell receptors in the human thymus. Clones were read by immunoSEQ multiplex PCR, and TCRdb kept only the in-frame ones, dropping some. The sample shows almost 550,000 clones, approximately 78% of them seen only once. These data were also reused for a study on human thymus T cells. That work states: Serving as donors were healthy Finnish infants, each of whom was having open corrective surgery for congenital heart defects. Thymus was obtained from resections taken during corrective heart surgery. Seemingly biased V and J gene usage marked thymic and blood repertoires. Related research reported highly overlapping thymic repertoires among unrelated individuals.

Sequences were obtained from thymocytes. The TCR comes from a boy in the first two years of life with a congenital heart defect.

In nucleotides, the CDR3 is TGCGCCAGCAGCCTCGAAAGGCTCAGGCGGAGGGAGAGGTTGGAGACCCAGTACTTC. Residues: CASSLERLRRRERLETQYF. This chain uses TRBV4-3 with TRBJ2-5, with D possibly TRBD2 on 6 matching bases. CDR1 LGHNA and CDR2 YSLEER come from the germline V gene. CDR3 length equals 19 residues. V shed 4 bases and J shed 5 bases, with 29 bases lying between them.